This TCR beta chain stems from a study of radiotherapy plus CTLA-4 blockade in lung cancer. Turning to the study itself: Objective responses emerged in around a sixth of patients, and 31% attained disease control.

Some clones are missing from TCRdb's copy, which holds only in-frame ones; the method was immunoSEQ multiplex PCR. The sample records about 36,000 clones, around 85% being singletons. The study, taken as a whole, reports: How blood T cell clones changed early, along with interferon-beta, reportedly forecast response best. Radiotherapy was combined with ipilimumab, and tumor-derived TCR clones then expanded in blood.

Germline assignment: CDR1 SGHDT and CDR2 YYEEEE. The CDR3 spans 16 residues. The germline V and J ends were trimmed by 1 base and 0 bases, with 11 bases remaining between them. Comments on this clone: Its matching antigen is unknown.

Sequenced here: peripheral blood, sampled from a patient treated with radiotherapy plus ipilimumab. The sequence was obtained from a human donor with non-small cell lung cancer who had stable disease on radiotherapy plus ipilimumab. The chain couples TRBV5-6 to TRBJ1-5; D is ambiguous. The DNA for the CDR3 is TGTGCCAGCAGCTTGTACGCAGTTTTTAGCAATCAGCCCCAGCATTTT. It is translated as CASSLYAVFSNQPQHF.